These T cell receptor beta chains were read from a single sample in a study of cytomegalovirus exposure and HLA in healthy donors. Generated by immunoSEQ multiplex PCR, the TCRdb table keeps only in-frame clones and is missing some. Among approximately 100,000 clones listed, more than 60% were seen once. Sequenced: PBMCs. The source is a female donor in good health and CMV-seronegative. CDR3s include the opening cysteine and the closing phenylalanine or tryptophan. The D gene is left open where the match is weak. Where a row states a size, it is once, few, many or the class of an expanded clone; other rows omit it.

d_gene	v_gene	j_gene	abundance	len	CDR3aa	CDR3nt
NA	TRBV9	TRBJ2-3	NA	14	CASSVWGGTDTQYF	TGTGCCAGCAGCGTGTGGGGGGGCACAGATACGCAGTATTTT
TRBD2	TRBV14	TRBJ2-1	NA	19	CASSQGPGLAGGPNNEQFF	TGTGCCAGCAGCCAAGGTCCGGGACTAGCGGGGGGGCCCAACAATGAGCAGTTCTTC
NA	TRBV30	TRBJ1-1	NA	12	CAWSLGGSQAFF	TGTGCCTGGAGTCTCGGGGGGAGCCAAGCTTTCTTT
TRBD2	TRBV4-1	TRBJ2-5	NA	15	CASSQLAGGVETQYF	TGCGCCAGCAGCCAACTTGCGGGGGGGGTGGAGACCCAGTACTTC
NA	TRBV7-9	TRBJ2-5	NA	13	CASSLAGAREQYF	TGTGCCAGCAGCTTAGCGGGGGCGCGTGAGCAGTACTTC
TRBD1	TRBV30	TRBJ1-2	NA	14	CAWRLTGGFSGYTF	TGTGCCTGGAGATTAACAGGGGGCTTTTCGGGCTACACCTTC
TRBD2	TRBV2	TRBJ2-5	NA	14	CASSESGAQETQYF	TGTGCCAGCAGTGAAAGCGGGGCTCAAGAGACCCAGTACTTC
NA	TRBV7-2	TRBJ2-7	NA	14	CASSFRPTRDEQYF	TGTGCCAGCAGCTTCCGCCCGACTAGGGACGAGCAGTACTTC
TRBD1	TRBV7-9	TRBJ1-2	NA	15	CASSLVVGTGYGYTF	TGTGCCAGCAGCTTAGTTGTCGGGACAGGGTATGGCTACACCTTC
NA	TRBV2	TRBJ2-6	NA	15	CASRADSAGANVLTF	TGTGCCAGCAGGGCAGACAGTGCTGGGGCCAACGTCCTGACTTTC
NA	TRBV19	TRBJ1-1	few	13	CASSTTGKTEAFF	TGTGCCAGTAGTACTACAGGGAAAACTGAAGCTTTCTTT
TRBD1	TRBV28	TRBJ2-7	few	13	CASATGFRYEQYF	TGTGCCAGCGCGACAGGGTTTCGCTACGAGCAGTACTTC
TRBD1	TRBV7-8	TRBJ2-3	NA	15	CASSMGQSFTDTQYF	TGTGCCAGCAGCATGGGACAGTCTTTCACAGATACGCAGTATTTT
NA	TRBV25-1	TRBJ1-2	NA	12	CASSEGSGSCTF	TGTGCCAGCAGTGAAGGGTCGGGGAGCTGCACCTTC
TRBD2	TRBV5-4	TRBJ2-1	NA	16	CASSPGLAGGPNEQFF	TGTGCCAGCAGCCCGGGACTAGCGGGGGGGCCTAATGAGCAGTTCTTC
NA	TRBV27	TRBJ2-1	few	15	CASSLAANTYNEQFF	TGTGCCAGCAGTTTAGCAGCGAACACCTACAATGAGCAGTTCTTC